The rows below give T cell receptor beta chains drawn from one sample of a study of OX40 agonist ivuxolimab in advanced cancers. Libraries were prepared by immunoSEQ multiplex PCR; TCRdb keeps only in-frame clonotypes and omits some of them. The table includes 80,000 or so clones, around 90% detected once. Specimen: CD4+ or CD8+ T cells sorted from blood, collected in a trial of the OX40 agonist ivuxolimab. Receptor source: an adult with an advanced solid tumor such as melanoma, head and neck, liver or kidney cancer. Each CDR3 is given with its conserved first and last residue. The order of the fields is D gene, CDR3 length, clone size, J gene, V gene, CDR3 DNA, CDR3 protein. A D gene is named only where the DNA matches it firmly. Not all rows give a size; the values are once, few, many and, for expanded clones, a class.

d_call: TRBD1
cdr3_length: 18
clone_size: once
j_call: TRBJ1-2
v_call: TRBV6-4
cdr3_nt: TGTGCCAGCAGTGACCGTCCGGGACAGGTGCTCACTAACTATGGCTACACCTTC
cdr3_aa: CASSDRPGQVLTNYGYTF

d_call: TRBD2
cdr3_length: 14
clone_size: NA
j_call: TRBJ2-7
v_call: TRBV2
cdr3_nt: TGTGCCAGCAAAAGCGGGAGGTCTTCGTACGAGCAGTACTTC
cdr3_aa: CASKSGRSSYEQYF

d_call: NA
cdr3_length: 16
clone_size: NA
j_call: TRBJ2-3
v_call: TRBV7-2
cdr3_nt: TGTGCCAGCAGCTTAGGGGCAGGCGCTAGCACAGATACGCAGTATTTT
cdr3_aa: CASSLGAGASTDTQYF

d_call: NA
cdr3_length: 14
clone_size: NA
j_call: TRBJ2-5
v_call: TRBV6-6
cdr3_nt: TGTGCCAGCAGTTATGGACCACCGGTAAAGACCCAGTACTTC
cdr3_aa: CASSYGPPVKTQYF

d_call: NA
cdr3_length: 13
clone_size: NA
j_call: TRBJ2-4
v_call: TRBV2
cdr3_nt: TGTGCCAGCAATCCTGGGGCCCGAAACATTCAGTACTTC
cdr3_aa: CASNPGARNIQYF

d_call: NA
cdr3_length: 14
clone_size: once
j_call: TRBJ1-2
v_call: TRBV7-2
cdr3_nt: TGTGCCAGCAGCTTAATAGCAGGGGAGGCTGGCTACACCTTC
cdr3_aa: CASSLIAGEAGYTF

d_call: NA
cdr3_length: 15
clone_size: NA
j_call: TRBJ1-3
v_call: TRBV4-2
cdr3_nt: TGTGCCAGCAGCCAAGATCGCGGGGGAGGAAACACCATATATTTT
cdr3_aa: CASSQDRGGGNTIYF

d_call: TRBD2
cdr3_length: 16
clone_size: NA
j_call: TRBJ2-1
v_call: TRBV7-9
cdr3_nt: TGTGCCAGCAGCTTACGGGAGCGGGGGGGCCGAAATGAGCAGTTCTTC
cdr3_aa: CASSLRERGGRNEQFF

d_call: NA
cdr3_length: 12
clone_size: NA
j_call: TRBJ2-1
v_call: TRBV15
cdr3_nt: TGTGCCACCAGCAGAGATGGAGATGAGCAGTTCTTC
cdr3_aa: CATSRDGDEQFF

d_call: NA
cdr3_length: 13
clone_size: NA
j_call: TRBJ2-3
v_call: TRBV4-1
cdr3_nt: TGCGCCAGCAGCCAGGGAGACACAGATACGCAGTATTTT
cdr3_aa: CASSQGDTDTQYF

d_call: TRBD1
cdr3_length: 14
clone_size: NA
j_call: TRBJ2-7
v_call: TRBV28
cdr3_nt: TGTGCCAGTATAGGGCGGACAGGGATTTACGAGCAGTACTTC
cdr3_aa: CASIGRTGIYEQYF

d_call: NA
cdr3_length: 13
clone_size: NA
j_call: TRBJ1-1
v_call: TRBV2
cdr3_nt: TGTGCCACCTCAGGGTTGATGAACACTGAAGCTTTCTTT
cdr3_aa: CATSGLMNTEAFF

d_call: TRBD2
cdr3_length: 15
clone_size: NA
j_call: TRBJ2-3
v_call: TRBV7-2
cdr3_nt: TGTGCCAGCAGACCCACTAGCGGGGAAACAGATACGCAGTATTTT
cdr3_aa: CASRPTSGETDTQYF

d_call: NA
cdr3_length: 15
clone_size: NA
j_call: TRBJ2-2
v_call: TRBV29-1
cdr3_nt: TGCAGCGTGGGGGGGGGCGGGAAGGTTACCGGGGAGCTGTTTTTT
cdr3_aa: CSVGGGGKVTGELFF

d_call: NA
cdr3_length: 14
clone_size: NA
j_call: TRBJ2-7
v_call: TRBV5-8
cdr3_nt: TGTGCCAGCAGCTTGGTTGAAAGCTCCTACGAGCAGTACTTC
cdr3_aa: CASSLVESSYEQYF

d_call: TRBD1
cdr3_length: 17
clone_size: NA
j_call: TRBJ2-3
v_call: TRBV5-1
cdr3_nt: TGCGCCAGCAGCTTGGCAGGGGGGACAGGGGGCGAAGATACGCAGTATTTT
cdr3_aa: CASSLAGGTGGEDTQYF

d_call: TRBD2
cdr3_length: 15
clone_size: NA
j_call: TRBJ2-3
v_call: TRBV11-3
cdr3_nt: TGTGCCAGCAGCCCCGGGGGAGCGGGAACAGATACGCAGTATTTT
cdr3_aa: CASSPGGAGTDTQYF

d_call: NA
cdr3_length: 12
clone_size: NA
j_call: TRBJ2-2
v_call: TRBV15
cdr3_nt: TGTGCCACCAGCTCTGCTTGGGGGGAGCTGTTTTTT
cdr3_aa: CATSSAWGELFF

d_call: NA
cdr3_length: 13
clone_size: once
j_call: TRBJ1-1
v_call: TRBV18
cdr3_nt: TGTGCCAGCTCACCGCTCGGACAGACTGAAGCTTTCTTT
cdr3_aa: CASSPLGQTEAFF

d_call: TRBD2
cdr3_length: 16
clone_size: NA
j_call: TRBJ2-1
v_call: TRBV7-6
cdr3_nt: TGTGCCAGCAGCCCGTTTGAGCGGGGAAATTACAATGAGCAGTTCTTC
cdr3_aa: CASSPFERGNYNEQFF

d_call: TRBD1
cdr3_length: 14
clone_size: NA
j_call: TRBJ2-7
v_call: TRBV5-8
cdr3_nt: TGTGCCAGCAGCACTGGACAGGGATGGTACGAGCAGTACTTC
cdr3_aa: CASSTGQGWYEQYF

d_call: NA
cdr3_length: 13
clone_size: NA
j_call: TRBJ1-2
v_call: TRBV28
cdr3_nt: TGTGCCAGCAGTTTAAGGGTACCCTATGGCTACACCTTC
cdr3_aa: CASSLRVPYGYTF

d_call: NA
cdr3_length: 14
clone_size: NA
j_call: TRBJ2-1
v_call: TRBV27
cdr3_nt: TGTGCCAGCAGTTTTGAGGGATCCTACAATGAGCAGTTCTTC
cdr3_aa: CASSFEGSYNEQFF

d_call: NA
cdr3_length: 14
clone_size: NA
j_call: TRBJ2-5
v_call: TRBV7-2
cdr3_nt: TGTGCCAGCAGCCCGGGGGGCCCCGGAAAGACCCAGTACTTC
cdr3_aa: CASSPGGPGKTQYF

d_call: TRBD2
cdr3_length: 17
clone_size: NA
j_call: TRBJ2-3
v_call: TRBV7-9
cdr3_nt: TGTGCCAGCAGCTCTGGACTAGCGGGGGGTGGGACAGATACGCAGTATTTT
cdr3_aa: CASSSGLAGGGTDTQYF

d_call: NA
cdr3_length: 16
clone_size: NA
j_call: TRBJ1-3
v_call: TRBV28
cdr3_nt: TGTGCCAGCAGTTTAACGAGTGTTAGCTCTGGAAACACCATATATTTT
cdr3_aa: CASSLTSVSSGNTIYF

d_call: NA
cdr3_length: 15
clone_size: NA
j_call: TRBJ1-2
v_call: TRBV5-6
cdr3_nt: TGTGCCAGCAGCCCCCTGCAGACCGACGGGTATGGCTACACCTTC
cdr3_aa: CASSPLQTDGYGYTF

d_call: NA
cdr3_length: 15
clone_size: NA
j_call: TRBJ2-5
v_call: TRBV21-1
cdr3_nt: TGTGCCAGCAGCAAAAACGCCCGAAAGCAAGAGACCCAGTACTTC
cdr3_aa: CASSKNARKQETQYF

d_call: TRBD2
cdr3_length: 15
clone_size: NA
j_call: TRBJ2-1
v_call: TRBV11-3
cdr3_nt: TGTGCCAGCAGCTCCGGCGGGGACTACTACAATGAGCAGTTCTTC
cdr3_aa: CASSSGGDYYNEQFF

d_call: NA
cdr3_length: 15
clone_size: NA
j_call: TRBJ2-5
v_call: TRBV19
cdr3_nt: TGTGCCAGTAGTGTCAGGGGGGGACCACAAGAGACCCAGTACTTC
cdr3_aa: CASSVRGGPQETQYF

d_call: TRBD2
cdr3_length: 14
clone_size: NA
j_call: TRBJ2-5
v_call: TRBV6-5
cdr3_nt: TGTGCCAGCAGTTACGCTAGCGGTCAAGAGACCCAGTACTTC
cdr3_aa: CASSYASGQETQYF

d_call: TRBD2
cdr3_length: 14
clone_size: NA
j_call: TRBJ2-3
v_call: TRBV5-1
cdr3_nt: TGCGCCAGCAGCCAAGGACTAGAGGCAGATACGCAGTATTTT
cdr3_aa: CASSQGLEADTQYF

d_call: NA
cdr3_length: 13
clone_size: once
j_call: TRBJ2-5
v_call: TRBV10-3
cdr3_nt: TGTGCCACTCTTCGGGGTTTACAAGAGACCCAGTACTTC
cdr3_aa: CATLRGLQETQYF